This TCR beta chain was obtained from a study of response to subunit inactivated influenza vaccine. TCRdb ran MiXCR on the RT-PCR reads and lists one entry per CDR3 protein. The data contain about 540,000 distinct CDR3 sequences, around 25% of them seen just once; the ten biggest clones take up 2.5% to 3.5%. Broader study findings: Every seasonal influenza vaccination brings in few new T cells, the authors suggested.

Between the trimmed V and J ends, which lost 6 bases and 0 bases, there was a span of 10 bases. The CDR3 covers 14 residues. Germline V CDR1 and CDR2: MDHEN, SYDVKM. A remark on this clonotype: As yet, its antigen is unknown.

These data also formed part of another study, on T cells expressing NK-cell markers. As that study records: Template switching by 5'RACE with UMIs generated the TCR beta cDNA. Of the CD8+ T cells in six donors, roughly 1.0-7.5% belonged to dominant NKG2C+ clonotypes. The same clonotypes also predominated in the CD3+CD56-NKG2C+ fraction of four donors.

This receptor was taken from a middle-aged man who received an inactivated influenza vaccine. The input for sequencing was CD4+ T cells sorted from PBMCs, taken 11 to 12 days after vaccination. The chain carries TRBV28 and TRBJ2-3; D is perhaps TRBD2 (6 bases). DNA of the CDR3: TGTGCCAGCAGATCCGGGACTAGCACAGATACGCAGTATTTT. Protein: CASRSGTSTDTQYF.